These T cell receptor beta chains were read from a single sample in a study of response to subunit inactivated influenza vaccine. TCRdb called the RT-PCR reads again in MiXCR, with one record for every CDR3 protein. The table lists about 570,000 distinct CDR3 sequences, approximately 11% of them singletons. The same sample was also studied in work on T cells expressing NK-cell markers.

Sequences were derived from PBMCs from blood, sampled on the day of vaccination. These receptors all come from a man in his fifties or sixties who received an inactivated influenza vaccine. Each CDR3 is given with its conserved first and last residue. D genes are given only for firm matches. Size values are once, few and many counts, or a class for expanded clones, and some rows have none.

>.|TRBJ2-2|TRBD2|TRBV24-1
TGTGCCACCCGCGGGGGGGCCACCGGGGAGCTGTTTTTT
CATRGGATGELFF
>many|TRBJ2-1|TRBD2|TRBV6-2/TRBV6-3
TGTGCCAGCAGTCGATTAACTAGCGGGAGGGCCCGAGAGCAGTTCTTC
CASSRLTSGRAREQFF
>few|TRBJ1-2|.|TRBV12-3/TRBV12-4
TGTGCCAGCAAAACGAACCGGGACCCCTACTATGGCTACACCTTC
CASKTNRDPYYGYTF
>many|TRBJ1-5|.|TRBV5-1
TGCGCCAGCAGCTTGGAACCTGGTCAGCCCCAGCATTTT
CASSLEPGQPQHF
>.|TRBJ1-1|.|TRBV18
TGTGCCAGCTCACCGAAGACGGGTTTCGCTGAAGCTTTCTTT
CASSPKTGFAEAFF
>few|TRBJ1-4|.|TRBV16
TGTGCCAGCACCCGAGGCGGGGGTTCTAATGAAAAACTGTTTTTT
CASTRGGGSNEKLFF
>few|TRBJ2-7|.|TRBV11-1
TGTGCCAGCAGAGGATGGACAGATAACTACGAGCAGTACTTC
CASRGWTDNYEQYF
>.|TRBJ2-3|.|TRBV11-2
TGTGCCAGCAGCTTACACGGAAATACGCAGTATTTT
CASSLHGNTQYF
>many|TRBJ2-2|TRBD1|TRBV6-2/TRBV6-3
TGTGCCAGCAGCCCACTCCCGGGACAGGGAATCGTCGGGGAGCTGTTTTTT
CASSPLPGQGIVGELFF
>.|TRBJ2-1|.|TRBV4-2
TGTGCCAGCAGCCAAGACCCCACTTCTTTAGTCGAGCAGTTCTTC
CASSQDPTSLVEQFF
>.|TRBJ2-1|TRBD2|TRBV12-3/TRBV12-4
TGTGCCAGCAGTTTAGGGACAGGAGCGGGAGGGAATGAGCAGTTCTTC
CASSLGTGAGGNEQFF
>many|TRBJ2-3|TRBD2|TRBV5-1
TGCGCCAGCAGCTTGATGGTGGGAGGGCCTGATACGCAGTATTTT
CASSLMVGGPDTQYF
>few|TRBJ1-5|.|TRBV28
TGTGCCAGCAGTTATCTCGCCGGGGGCAGCAATCAGCCCCAGCATTTT
CASSYLAGGSNQPQHF
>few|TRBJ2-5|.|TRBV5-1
TGCGCCAGCAAATTTGCGGGGTTAGAGACCCAGTACTTC
CASKFAGLETQYF
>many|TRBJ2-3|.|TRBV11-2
TGTGCCAGCAGCCCAGGGGGGGAAACAGATACGCAGTATTTT
CASSPGGETDTQYF
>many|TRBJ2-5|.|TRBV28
TGTGCCAGCTCAGCGTTGGAGACCCAGTACTTC
CASSALETQYF
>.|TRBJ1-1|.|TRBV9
TGTGCCAGCAGCCCTAGGGGTTTTGGCACTGAAGCTTTCTTT
CASSPRGFGTEAFF
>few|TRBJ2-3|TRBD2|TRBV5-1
TGCGCCAGCAGCTTGGCCGGGCTAGCGGGAGGCTCAGATACGCAGTATTTT
CASSLAGLAGGSDTQYF
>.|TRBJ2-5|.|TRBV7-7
TGTGCTAGCAGCTTAGGGGCGCGGTCGGAGACCCAGTACTTC
CASSLGARSETQYF
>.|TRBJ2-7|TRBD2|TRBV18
TGTGCCAGCTCACCAGTCCTAGCGGGGGCGGGGGAGCAGTACTTC
CASSPVLAGAGEQYF
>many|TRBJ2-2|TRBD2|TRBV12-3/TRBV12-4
TGTGCCAGCAGTTTAGGATGGGGGGGTGCAGTCACCGGGGAGCTGTTTTTT
CASSLGWGGAVTGELFF
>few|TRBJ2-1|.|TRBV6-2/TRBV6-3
TGTGCCAGCAGTTACGTAGGGAGGCTAGTCCAAGGGCACAATGAGCAGTTCTTC
CASSYVGRLVQGHNEQFF
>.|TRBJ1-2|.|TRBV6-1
TGTGCCACCCTGGGAGCTCCTTCGAAAGGGTATGGCTACACCTTC
CATLGAPSKGYGYTF
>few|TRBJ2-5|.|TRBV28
TGTGCCAGCAGTTCCGGAGGTGCGGGAGAGACCCAGTACTTC
CASSSGGAGETQYF
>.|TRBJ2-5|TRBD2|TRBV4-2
TGTGCCAGCAGCCACGCAACTAGCGGGGGGCAAGAGACCCAGTACTTC
CASSHATSGGQETQYF